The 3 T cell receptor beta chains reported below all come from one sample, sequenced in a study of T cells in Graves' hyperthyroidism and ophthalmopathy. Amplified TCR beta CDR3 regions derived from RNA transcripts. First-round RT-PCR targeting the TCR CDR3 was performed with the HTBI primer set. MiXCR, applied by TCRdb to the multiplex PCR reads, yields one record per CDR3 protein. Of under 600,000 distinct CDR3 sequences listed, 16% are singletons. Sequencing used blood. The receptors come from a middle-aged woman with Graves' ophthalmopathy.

Here the CDR3 DNA reads TGTGCCAGCAAAAGGGCAGGGTCAGCTTTCTTT. The encoded protein is CASKRAGSAFF. J is TRBJ1-1 and V is TRBV12-3 or TRBV12-4, with D maybe TRBD1 (5 bases). The CDR3 length is 11 residues. V gave up 7 bases and J gave up 10 bases, with 13 bases separating them.

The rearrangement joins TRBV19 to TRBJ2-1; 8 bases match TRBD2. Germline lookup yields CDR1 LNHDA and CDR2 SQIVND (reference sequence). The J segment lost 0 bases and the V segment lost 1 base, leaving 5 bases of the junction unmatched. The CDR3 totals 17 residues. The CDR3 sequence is CASSIGGAGGSYNEQFF. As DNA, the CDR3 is TGTGCCAGTAGTATAGGGGGGGCGGGGGGCTCCTACAATGAGCAGTTCTTC.

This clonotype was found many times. CDR3 nucleotides: TGTGCCAGCAGTACCCCGGGGGGGCTTAGCAATCAGCCCCAGCATTTT. This sequence encodes CASSTPGGLSNQPQHF. The chain carries TRBV6-1 and TRBJ1-5, with D perhaps matching TRBD1 (6 bases). This CDR3 has 16 amino acids. The germline V gene has CDR1 MNHNS and CDR2 SASEGT. V dropped 5 bases and J dropped 0 bases, with 14 bases sitting between them.